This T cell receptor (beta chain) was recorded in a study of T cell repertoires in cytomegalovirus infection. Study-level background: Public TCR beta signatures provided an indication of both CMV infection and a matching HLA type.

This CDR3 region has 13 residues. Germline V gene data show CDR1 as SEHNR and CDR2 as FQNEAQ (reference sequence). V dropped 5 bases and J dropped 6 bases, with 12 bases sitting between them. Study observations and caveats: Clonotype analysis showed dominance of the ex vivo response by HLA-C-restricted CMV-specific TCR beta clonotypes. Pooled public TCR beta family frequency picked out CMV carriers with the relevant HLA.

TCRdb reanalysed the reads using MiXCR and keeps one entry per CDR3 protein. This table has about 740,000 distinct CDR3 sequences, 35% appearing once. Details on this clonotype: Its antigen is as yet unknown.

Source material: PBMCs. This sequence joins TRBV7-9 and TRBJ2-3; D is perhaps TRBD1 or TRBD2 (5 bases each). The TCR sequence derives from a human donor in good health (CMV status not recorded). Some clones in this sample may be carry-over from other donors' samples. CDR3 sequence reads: CASSEGPEDTQYF. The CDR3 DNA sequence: TGTGCCAGCAGCGAGGGACCCGAGGATACGCAGTATTTT.